Shown below are 20 T cell receptor beta chains from a single sample sequenced in a study of T cell repertoires in cytomegalovirus infection. No antigen is known for these receptors. Each CDR3 protein gets one entry after TCRdb re-called the reads with MiXCR. In the table there are approximately 270,000 distinct CDR3 sequences, around 20% of which are singletons. The specimen was cultured PBMCs, collected from culture after CMV antigen stimulation. All receptors come from a human donor in good health (CMV status not recorded). Some clones in this sample may be carry-over from other donors' samples.

This chain joins TRBV4-1 and TRBJ1-2; D perhaps matches TRBD1 (6 bases). This CDR3 comprises 14 residues. CDR1 is MGHRA and CDR2 is YSYEKL in the germline V gene. Deletions cut 4 bases from V and 4 bases from J, with 13 bases between. CDR3 DNA: TGCGCCAGCAGCCCCGACAGGATCCTCTATGGCTACACCTTC. Translated, it gives CASSPDRILYGYTF.

This clonotype was observed many times. The CDR3 nucleotides read TGTGCCAGCAGTTTAGTGGGTAGCGGTCAGCCCCAGCATTTT. It yields the protein CASSLVGSGQPQHF. The gene calls are TRBV27 and TRBJ1-5; D is undetermined. This CDR3 contains 14 residues. The germline gives CDR1 MNHEY, CDR2 SMNVEV (reference sequence). V gave up 2 bases and J gave up 6 bases, with 11 bases separating them.

V and J are TRBV12-3 or TRBV12-4 and TRBJ1-5, with 7 nucleotides matching TRBD1. Unmatched junction bases numbered 8, after V lost 6 bases and J lost 3 bases. CDR3 size: 15 residues. The CDR3 protein is CASSPRQGPNQPQHF. The CDR3 DNA follows: TGTGCCAGCAGCCCCCGACAGGGCCCCAATCAGCCCCAGCATTTT.

This clonotype was counted between two and nine times. The chain combines TRBV7-9 with TRBJ1-5; D remains unclear. There are 16 residues in the CDR3. Looked up from germline, CDR1 is SEHNR and CDR2 is FQNEAQ (reference sequence). Trimming pared 1 base from V and 0 bases from J, leaving 10 bases between. The CDR3 loop is CASSLGARYSNQPQHF. The CDR3 DNA sequence: TGTGCCAGCAGCTTAGGTGCCCGTTATAGCAATCAGCCCCAGCATTTT.

The J gene is TRBJ2-3, the V gene TRBV4-2; D not resolved. Germline CDR1 is LGHNA and CDR2 is YNFKEQ. CDR3 size: 17 residues. Trimming left V 0 bases short and J 0 bases short, with 13 bases between. CDR3 residues: CASSQDGSDRSTDTQYF. Here the CDR3 DNA reads TGTGCCAGCAGCCAAGATGGAAGCGACCGTAGCACAGATACGCAGTATTTT.

V gene TRBV2 combines with J gene TRBJ2-7; the match to TRBD2 covers 8 bases. J was trimmed by 6 bases and V by 6 bases; bases with no gene match: 10. The CDR3 extends over 14 amino acids. Looked up from germline, CDR1 is SNHLY and CDR2 is FYNNEI. The DNA of the CDR3 is TGTGCCAGCAGGGAGACGGGGGGGTTGGGCGAGCAGTACTTC. Encoded protein: CASRETGGLGEQYF.

This clonotype was seen a handful of times. V gene TRBV9 combines with J gene TRBJ2-1, with 12 bases that match TRBD2. The CDR3 runs to 17 residues. V shed 1 base and J 5 bases; nucleotides not matched to a gene: 7. Germline V gene sequence: CDR1 SGDLS, CDR2 YYNGEE. The CDR3 nucleotides read TGTGCCAGCAGCGTACTAGCGGGAGGGCCTCTTGACAATGAGCAGTTCTTC. Translating it yields CASSVLAGGPLDNEQFF.

This clonotype was observed a few times. The V call is TRBV7-9, the J call TRBJ2-1, with 12 bases aligning to TRBD2. With 5 bases clipped from V and 4 bases from J, the junction kept 9 bases outside the gene matches. The CDR3 spans 17 residues. CDR1 is SEHNR and CDR2 is FQNEAQ in the germline V gene (reference sequence). The chain's CDR3 is CASSERLAGGPYNEQFF. DNA of the CDR3: TGTGCCAGCAGCGAGCGCCTAGCGGGAGGGCCATACAATGAGCAGTTCTTC.

This clonotype was seen ten or more times. V usage is TRBV6-2 or TRBV6-3 and J usage is TRBJ2-5; 9 nucleotides align to TRBD1. Trimming cost V 6 bases and J 5 bases; bases outside gene matches: 16. Germline CDR1 and CDR2: MNHEY and SVGEGT. The length of the CDR3 is 17 residues. DNA of the CDR3: TGTGCCAGCAGAAACGGGAATACCGGGACAGGGAGGGAGACCCAGTACTTC. This sequence encodes CASRNGNTGTGRETQYF.

This rearrangement joins TRBV7-8 to TRBJ1-1, with D uncertain. The V and J ends lost 1 base and 2 bases respectively, with 11 bases between them. The germline CDR1 and CDR2 sequences are SGHVS and FQNEAQ. The CDR3 totals 15 residues. The CDR3 spells CASSLVFPGNTEAFF. Here the CDR3 DNA reads TGTGCCAGCAGCTTAGTGTTTCCAGGAAACACTGAAGCTTTCTTT.

This clonotype was seen a few times. The chain has TRBV12-3 or TRBV12-4 and TRBJ2-2; D is uncertain. V was pared by 3 bases and J by 4 bases, with 12 bases between. This CDR3 contains 15 residues. CDR3: CASSFEPRGTGELFF. DNA for the CDR3: TGTGCCAGCAGTTTCGAACCCAGAGGCACCGGGGAGCTGTTTTTT.

This chain connects TRBV11-2 to TRBJ2-3; the match to TRBD2 covers 14 bases. The germline V gene encodes CDR1 SGHAT and CDR2 FQNNGV. The CDR3 is 16 residues long. V gave up 5 bases and J gave up 4 bases; unmatched junction bases: 5. CDR3 DNA sequence: TGTGCCAGCAGCAGAGGACTAGCGGGAGGAGCAGATACGCAGTATTTT. It is translated as CASSRGLAGGADTQYF.

This clonotype appeared a few times. The chain links TRBV9 to TRBJ1-4; 10 bases map to TRBD1. Germline CDR1 is SGDLS and CDR2 is YYNGEE. V lost 4 bases and J lost 8; bases outside the gene matches: 8. CDR3 length: 15 amino acids. CDR3 nucleotide sequence: TGTGCCAGCAGCCAATACCGGGACAGGGGCGAAAAACTGTTTTTT. Translating it yields CASSQYRDRGEKLFF.

This clonotype was seen more than once but under ten times. The chain combines TRBV30 with TRBJ2-1, with D tentatively TRBD2 (5 bases). This CDR3 is built from 13 residues. Trimming left V 1 base short and J 5 bases short, with 9 bases between. Germline assignment: CDR1 GTSNPN and CDR2 SVGIG (reference sequence). CDR3: CAWSEETNNEQFF. The CDR3 coding sequence is TGTGCCTGGAGTGAAGAGACTAACAATGAGCAGTTCTTC.

This clonotype was seen only a few times. The V and J genes are TRBV6-2 or TRBV6-3 and TRBJ2-2; maybe TRBD1 (5 bases). Germline CDR1 is MNHEY and CDR2 is SVGEGT. This CDR3 contains 15 residues. V lost 2 bases to trimming and J lost 2 bases, with 9 bases between them. CDR3 residues: CASSYRGHNTGELFF. The CDR3 DNA follows: TGTGCCAGCAGTTACCGCGGACACAACACCGGGGAGCTGTTTTTT.

This sequence joins TRBV5-1 and TRBJ1-6; D is unclear. The CDR3 is 13 residues long. V shed 6 bases and J shed 8 bases, with 12 bases lying between them. CDR1 and CDR2 (germline): SGHRS, YFSETQ. CDR3 in amino acids: CASKPSEDSPLHF. Written as DNA, the CDR3 is TGCGCCAGCAAACCCAGCGAGGATTCACCCCTCCACTTT.

V and J are TRBV30 and TRBJ2-2; TRBD1 might be the D (6 bases). Germline values: CDR1 GTSNPN, CDR2 SVGIG (reference sequence). The V end lost 8 bases, the J end lost 5 bases, and 18 bases lay between the germline ends. This CDR3 is 14 amino acids long. CDR3 amino acids: CAGGRAPGTGELFF. CDR3 DNA: TGTGCCGGGGGCCGGGCCCCGGGAACCGGGGAGCTGTTTTTT.

The rearrangement links TRBV7-8 to TRBJ2-1, with 9 bases lining up with TRBD2. With V trimmed by 3 bases and J by 7 bases, 7 bases remained unmatched. This CDR3 spans 15 amino acids. CDR1 is SGHVS, CDR2 FQNEAQ, per germline. The CDR3 loop reads CASSFQTSGYNEQFF. The DNA of the CDR3 is TGTGCCAGCAGCTTCCAGACTAGCGGCTATAATGAGCAGTTCTTC.

The rearrangement links TRBV5-5 to TRBJ2-1, with TRBD2 matching 11 bases. V lost 4 bases, J lost 5 bases, and 5 bases stayed unmatched. The germline V gene has CDR1 SGHKS and CDR2 YYEKEE (reference sequence). The CDR3 has 15 residues. CDR3 bases: TGTGCCAGCAGCGATCGACTAGCGGGGCACAATGAGCAGTTCTTC. Amino acid sequence: CASSDRLAGHNEQFF.

This clonotype was recorded at least ten times. This sequence joins TRBV7-2 and TRBJ2-3, with D perhaps given as TRBD1 or TRBD2 (5 bases each). V lost 1 base, J lost 6 bases, and 11 bases lay in between. The germline V gene encodes CDR1 SGHTA and CDR2 FQGNSA. This CDR3 is 14 amino acids long. The CDR3 DNA reads TGTGCCAGCAGCTTAGTCCGATGGGGGGATACGCAGTATTTT. Protein sequence: CASSLVRWGDTQYF.